A single sample gave rise to the 10 T cell receptor beta chains below, sequenced in a study of T cell responses to AZD1222 COVID-19 vaccine. The method was immunoSEQ multiplex PCR; TCRdb's version includes in-frame clones alone and lacks a portion of them. The sample records 150,000 to 200,000 clones, approximately 91% being singletons. The sequenced sample was peripheral blood, obtained 28 days after the second AZD1222 dose. Every receptor here comes from an adult who received the AZD1222 COVID-19 vaccine.

The rearrangement joins TRBV18 to TRBJ1-1; TRBD1 is a possible D gene (5 bases). The CDR3 is made up of 14 amino acids. Germline CDR1 is KGHSH and CDR2 is LQKENI. The V and J ends lost 0 bases and 4 bases respectively, with 9 bases between them. The CDR3 DNA reads TGTGCCAGCTCACCACCGGTAGGGGTCACTGAAGCTTTCTTT. Translating gives CASSPPVGVTEAFF.

A single count supports this clone. V is TRBV27 and J is TRBJ1-1; D gene unclear. The CDR3 has 12 residues. Germline-derived CDR1 and CDR2 are MNHEY and SMNVEV (reference sequence). V was cut by 5 bases and J by 5 bases, with 9 bases left in between. CDR3 region: CASSPRGTEAFF. The CDR3 nucleotides are TGTGCCAGCAGTCCACGGGGTACTGAAGCTTTCTTT.

In DNA, the CDR3 is TGTGCCAGCAACCTCCTGCTAGCGGCCATTTCTCCCACAGATACGCAGTATTTT. It codes for CASNLLLAAISPTDTQYF. The rearrangement joins TRBV21-1 to TRBJ2-3; the DNA was not used to check the table's D call, TRBD2. TRBV21-1 is noted as a pseudogene. This CDR3 comprises 18 residues.

This clone was found many times. The V and J genes are TRBV7-9 and TRBJ1-4; no clear D gene. There are 13 residues in the CDR3. Germline lookup yields CDR1 SEHNR and CDR2 FQNEAQ (reference sequence). V was shortened by 3 bases and J by 5 bases, with 7 bases between the two germline ends. The chain's CDR3 is CASSFPGNEKLFF. The CDR3 DNA follows: TGTGCCAGCAGCTTCCCAGGAAATGAAAAACTGTTTTTT.

The CDR3: CASSSRGGGQDEQFF. CDR3 coding DNA: TGTGCCAGCAGCTCCCGTGGCGGGGGGCAGGATGAGCAGTTCTTC. The V and J genes are TRBV7-3 and TRBJ2-1, with TRBD2 identical over 8 bases. The CDR3 length is 15 residues. Trimming at V came to 4 bases and at J to 8 bases, leaving 10 bases not matched to a gene. The germline V gene has CDR1 SGHTA and CDR2 FQGTGA.

The J gene is TRBJ2-4, the V gene TRBV19; TRBD1 matches at 10 bases. V was pared by 1 base and J by 7 bases, with 4 bases of the junction left unmatched. The CDR3 covers 15 residues. CDR1 LNHDA and CDR2 SQIVND come from the germline V gene (reference sequence). As DNA, the CDR3 is TGTGCCAGTAGTATAGGGACAGGGGGGAGGAACATTCAGTACTTC. It translates to CASSIGTGGRNIQYF.

The chain uses TRBV3-1 (or the pseudogene TRBV3-2) and TRBJ2-1; 8 bases align to TRBD1. From germline, CDR1 is LGHDT and CDR2 YNNKEL (reference sequence). J lost 1 base, V lost 4 bases, and 6 bases had no gene match. The CDR3 has 16 amino acids. The CDR3 coding sequence is TGTGCCAGCAGCCTCTTACAGGGGGAGTCCTACAATGAGCAGTTCTTC. This translates into CASSLLQGESYNEQFF.

J is TRBJ1-2 and V is TRBV7-2; 7 bases map to TRBD1. Trimming took 1 base from V and 5 from J; bases not matched to a gene: 7. The CDR3 spans 15 residues. Germline loops: CDR1 SGHTA, CDR2 FQGNSA. In DNA, the CDR3 is TGTGCCAGCAGCTTAGAACTACAGGGGCGGTATGGCTACACCTTC. It encodes CASSLELQGRYGYTF.

The V gene is TRBV7-9, the J gene TRBJ1-5, with D hard to call. The CDR3 has 14 amino acids. CDR1 and CDR2 from the germline V gene are SEHNR and FQNEAQ (reference sequence). V shed 1 base and J shed 4 bases, with 8 bases lying between them. CDR3 sequence reads: CASSLEAVNQPQHF. In nucleotides, the CDR3 is TGTGCCAGCAGCTTAGAGGCAGTTAATCAGCCCCAGCATTTT.

V and J are TRBV19 and TRBJ1-4; TRBD1 agrees at 8 bases. CDR1 is LNHDA and CDR2 is SQIVND in the germline V gene (reference sequence). The V segment lost 7 bases and the J segment 4 bases; nucleotides outside the gene matches: 8. The CDR3 spans 15 residues. The DNA of the CDR3 is TGTGCCAGTAACACTCCGGGACAGGTTAATGAAAAACTGTTTTTT. This translates into CASNTPGQVNEKLFF.